The 2 T cell receptor beta chains below were found in one sample sequenced in a study of tumor and adjacent non-tumor tissue in lung cancer. The template was RNA from unsorted bulk tissue. This non-tumor lung sample came from over 3 cm beyond the tumor edge. The library came from three nested PCR rounds adapted from ARM-PCR protocols. TCRdb re-called the multiplex PCR reads through MiXCR, storing one row per CDR3 protein. The table records about 43,000 distinct CDR3 sequences, more than 50% of them present only once. The sequenced sample consisted of distant non-tumor lung tissue. Receptors were obtained from a man over 45 with non-small cell lung cancer.

This clonotype was seen more than once but under ten times. It may be a read error: a sequence one base away is much more abundant. V usage is TRBV12-3 or TRBV12-4 and J usage is TRBJ2-1; D might be TRBD1 or TRBD2, each matching 5 bases. CDR3 length equals 15 residues. CDR3 loop: CASGLLAEGPSGQFF. The CDR3 bases are TGTGCCAGCGGTTTATTAGCCGAGGGACCAAGCGGGCAGTTCTTC.

Concerning this clonotype itself: Possible read error: a much larger clone is one base away. This rearrangement joins TRBV7-9 to TRBJ2-5, with TRBD1 identical over 7 bases. CDR3 length: 15 amino acids. V trimming: 5 bases; J trimming: 3 bases; junction bases outside the gene matches: 9. Germline V CDR1 and CDR2: SEHNR, FQNEAQ (reference sequence). The CDR3 DNA reads as TGTGCCAGCAGCCCTAGTGACAGGGTTAAAGAGACCCAGTACTTC. Translating it yields CASSPSDRVKETQYF.